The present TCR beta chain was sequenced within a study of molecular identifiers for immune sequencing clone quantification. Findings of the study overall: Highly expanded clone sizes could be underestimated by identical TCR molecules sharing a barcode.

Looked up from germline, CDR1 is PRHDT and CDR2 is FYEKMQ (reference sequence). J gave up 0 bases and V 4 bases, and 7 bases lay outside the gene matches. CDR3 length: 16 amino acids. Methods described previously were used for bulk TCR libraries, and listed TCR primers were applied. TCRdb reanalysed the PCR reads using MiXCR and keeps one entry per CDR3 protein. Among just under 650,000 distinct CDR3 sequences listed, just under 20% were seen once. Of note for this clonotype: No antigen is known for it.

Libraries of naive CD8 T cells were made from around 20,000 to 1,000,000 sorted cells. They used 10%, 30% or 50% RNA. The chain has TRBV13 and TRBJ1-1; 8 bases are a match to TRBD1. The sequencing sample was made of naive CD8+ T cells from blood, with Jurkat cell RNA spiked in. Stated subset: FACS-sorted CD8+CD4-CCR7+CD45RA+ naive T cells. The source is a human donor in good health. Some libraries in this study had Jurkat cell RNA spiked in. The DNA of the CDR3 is TGTGCCAGCAGCTCACAGGGGGTTTTATTGAACACTGAAGCTTTCTTT. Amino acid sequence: CASSSQGVLLNTEAFF. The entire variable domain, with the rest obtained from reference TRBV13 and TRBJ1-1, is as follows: AAGVIQSPRHLIKEKRETATLKCYPIPRHDTVYWYQQGPGQDPQFLISFYEKMQSDKGSIPDRFSAQQFSDYHSELNMSSLELGDSALYFCASSSQGVLLNTEAFFGQGTRLTVV.